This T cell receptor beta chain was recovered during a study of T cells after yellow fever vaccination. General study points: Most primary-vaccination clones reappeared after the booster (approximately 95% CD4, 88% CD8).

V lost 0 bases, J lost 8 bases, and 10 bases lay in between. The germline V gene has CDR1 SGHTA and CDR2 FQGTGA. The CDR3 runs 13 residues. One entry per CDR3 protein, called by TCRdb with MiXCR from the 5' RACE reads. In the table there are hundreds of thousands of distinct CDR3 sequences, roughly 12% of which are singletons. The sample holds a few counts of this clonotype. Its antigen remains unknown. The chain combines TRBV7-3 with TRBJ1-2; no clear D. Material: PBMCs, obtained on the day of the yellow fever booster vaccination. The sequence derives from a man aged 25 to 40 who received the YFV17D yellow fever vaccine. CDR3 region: CASSLTFMEGYTF. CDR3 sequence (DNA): TGTGCCAGCAGCTTAACATTTATGGAGGGCTACACCTTC.